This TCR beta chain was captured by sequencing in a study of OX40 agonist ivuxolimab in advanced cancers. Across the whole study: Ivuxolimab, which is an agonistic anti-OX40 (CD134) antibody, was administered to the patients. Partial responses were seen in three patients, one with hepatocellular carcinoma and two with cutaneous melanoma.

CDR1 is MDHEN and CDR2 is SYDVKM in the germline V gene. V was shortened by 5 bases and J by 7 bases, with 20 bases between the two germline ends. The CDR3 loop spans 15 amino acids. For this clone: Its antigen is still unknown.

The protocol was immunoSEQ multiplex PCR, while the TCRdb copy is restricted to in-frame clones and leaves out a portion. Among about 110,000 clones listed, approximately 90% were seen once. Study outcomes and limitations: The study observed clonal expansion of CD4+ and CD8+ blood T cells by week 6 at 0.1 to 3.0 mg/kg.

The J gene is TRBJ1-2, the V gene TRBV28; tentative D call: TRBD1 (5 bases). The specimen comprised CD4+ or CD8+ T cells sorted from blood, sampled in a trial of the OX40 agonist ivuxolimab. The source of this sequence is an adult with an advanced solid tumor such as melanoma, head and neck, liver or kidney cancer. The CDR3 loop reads CASSPPTRGAVGYTF. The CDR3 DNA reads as TGTGCCAGCAGTCCTCCTACGCGAGGGGCGGTTGGCTACACCTTC.